This entry concerns a single TCR beta chain. Its antigen remains unidentified. This sample is part of a study of OX40 agonist ivuxolimab in advanced cancers. Whole-study results and caveats: Nonresponders, in some cases, also had low normalized T-cell clonal expansion.

Assay: immunoSEQ multiplex PCR; the TCRdb copy retains only in-frame clones and omits some. The sample includes some 70,000 clones, 88% of them seen just once. Germline CDR1 SGHAT, CDR2 FQNNGV. The CDR3 totals 14 residues. The trim removed 3 bases at V and 6 bases at J, leaving 6 bases unmatched. This receptor was obtained from an adult with an advanced solid tumor such as melanoma, head and neck, liver or kidney cancer. The chain joins TRBV11-2 to TRBJ2-3, with 7 bases aligning to TRBD1. The starting material was CD4+ or CD8+ T cells sorted from blood, obtained in a trial of the OX40 agonist ivuxolimab. CDR3 DNA: TGTGCCAGCAGCTTGATGGGACAGACTGATACGCAGTATTTT. Amino acid sequence: CASSLMGQTDTQYF.